The 18 T cell receptor beta chains below come from one sample, sequenced in a study of CD8 T cells in ankylosing spondylitis. Regarding the study as a whole: Eight highly homologous variants formed a TCR beta motif that appeared characteristic of ankylosing spondylitis blood.

These receptors are not linked to any known antigen. TCRdb called the 5' RACE reads again in MiXCR, with one record for every CDR3 protein. The data contain about 480,000 distinct CDR3 sequences, approximately 17% of them singletons. Sequencing used blood, either unsorted or a sorted T cell fraction (not recorded which). The receptors stem from a male donor with ankylosing spondylitis.

This clonotype has just a few counts. J is TRBJ1-2 and V is TRBV7-2; D gene uncertain. Germline assignment: CDR1 SGHTA and CDR2 FQGNSA. The V end was cut by 1 base, the J end by 3 bases, with 9 bases between. CDR3 length: 14 amino acids. This CDR3 reads CASSLGSTYYGYTF. The DNA for the CDR3 is TGTGCCAGCAGCTTAGGGTCTACTTACTATGGCTACACCTTC.

The chain employs TRBV29-1 and TRBJ2-1; D may be TRBD1 or TRBD2 (6 bases each). Germline CDR1 is SQVTM and CDR2 is ANQGSEA. The CDR3 length is 10 residues. Between the trimmed V and J ends, which lost 7 bases and 13 bases, there was a span of 14 bases. DNA of the CDR3: TGCAGCGGTGGCGGGACACTACAGTTCTTC. It codes for CSGGGTLQFF.

At least ten counts were recorded for this clonotype. The V and J genes are TRBV12-3 or TRBV12-4 and TRBJ2-1; D perhaps matches TRBD1 (5 bases). Deletions cut 7 bases from V and 2 bases from J, with 12 bases between. This CDR3 has 14 residues. CDR3: CASTPDRPYNEQFF. The CDR3 DNA sequence: TGTGCCAGCACCCCCGACAGACCCTACAATGAGCAGTTCTTC.

A few counts support this clonotype. The chain joins TRBV5-6 to TRBJ1-1; D unclear. The germline V gene encodes CDR1 SGHDT and CDR2 YYEEEE. This CDR3 has 15 amino acids. Trimming pared 4 bases from V and 1 base from J, leaving 14 bases between. CDR3 coding DNA: TGTGCCAGCAGCCCCCCGGGATCGAAGAACACTGAAGCTTTCTTT. It translates to CASSPPGSKNTEAFF.

This clonotype turned up a few times. The chain employs TRBV20-1 and TRBJ1-4; D possibly corresponds to TRBD1 (5 bases). The CDR3 consists of 16 residues. V was pared by 0 bases and J by 0 bases, with 11 bases between. Germline CDR1 is DFQATT and CDR2 is SNEGSKA (reference sequence). This CDR3 is CSAREKPGPTNEKLFF. For the CDR3, the DNA is TGCAGTGCTAGAGAAAAACCAGGGCCAACTAATGAAAAACTGTTTTTT.

This clonotype turned up a few times. The chain links TRBV7-9 to TRBJ1-2, with 8 bases matching TRBD1. This CDR3 spans 14 amino acids. The V segment lost 7 bases and the J segment 3 bases; nucleotides outside the gene matches: 7. Per the germline V gene, CDR1 is SEHNR and CDR2 is FQNEAQ (reference sequence). The CDR3 spells CASKVAGGDYGYTF. As DNA, the CDR3 is TGTGCCAGCAAGGTCGCAGGGGGCGACTATGGCTACACCTTC.

This chain joins TRBV20-1 and TRBJ2-7; TRBD1 is a possible D gene (5 bases). CDR3 length: 13 residues. V was trimmed by 6 bases and J by 3 bases, leaving 15 bases between them. The germline V gene encodes CDR1 DFQATT and CDR2 SNEGSKA (reference sequence). This chain's CDR3 is CSASATGRYEQYF. CDR3 bases: TGCAGTGCCTCGGCCACAGGTCGCTACGAGCAGTACTTC.

This clonotype was counted only a few times. This sequence joins TRBV4-1 and TRBJ1-5; no definite D call. V shed 3 bases and J shed 0 bases, with 15 bases lying between them. This CDR3 is 17 amino acids long. Germline assignment: CDR1 MGHRA and CDR2 YSYEKL. DNA for the CDR3: TGCGCCAGCAGCCAGTTTCACAGCGCAACTAGCAATCAGCCCCAGCATTTT. Protein sequence: CASSQFHSATSNQPQHF.

The chain joins TRBV5-4 to TRBJ2-7, with 7 bases identical to TRBD1. Germline CDR1 reads SGHNT; CDR2 reads YYREEE (reference sequence). V lost 4 bases to trimming and J lost 0 bases; unmatched junction nucleotides: 4. The CDR3 runs 14 residues. Here the CDR3 reads CASSMGQYSYEQYF. The CDR3 coding sequence is TGTGCCAGCAGCATGGGACAGTACTCCTACGAGCAGTACTTC.

There are many counts of this clonotype. The genes are TRBV5-1 and TRBJ1-2; 7 bases line up with TRBD1. This CDR3 comprises 13 residues. Per the germline V gene, CDR1 is SGHRS and CDR2 is YFSETQ. The V gene end was trimmed by 3 bases and the J gene end by 4 bases; junction bases not matched to a gene: 3. In DNA form, the CDR3 reads TGCGCCAGCAGCTCGGGGACAGCCTATGGCTACACCTTC. It specifies CASSSGTAYGYTF.

This clonotype was found many times. The genes are TRBV6-2 or TRBV6-3 and TRBJ1-5; a possible D gene is TRBD1 (5 bases). Germline lookup yields CDR1 MNHEY and CDR2 SVGEGT. Trimming pared 0 bases from V and 3 bases from J, leaving 12 bases between. The CDR3 covers 16 residues. CDR3 region: CASSYSPRGSNQPQHF. As DNA, the CDR3 is TGTGCCAGCAGTTACTCGCCCCGGGGGTCCAATCAGCCCCAGCATTTT.

This clonotype was recorded once. The rearrangement joins TRBV6-1 to TRBJ1-2; possibly TRBD1 for D (5 bases). CDR3 length equals 14 residues. Per germline, CDR1 MNHNS and CDR2 SASEGT. Between the trimmed V and J ends, which lost 2 bases and 4 bases, there was a span of 11 bases. This chain's CDR3 is CASSESEGPYGYTF. For the CDR3, the DNA is TGTGCCAGCAGTGAATCAGAGGGGCCCTATGGCTACACCTTC.

The rearrangement uses TRBV12-3 or TRBV12-4 and TRBJ2-7; 11 bases fit TRBD2. This CDR3 region has 17 residues. Germline trimming cut 0 bases from V and 4 bases from J; bases unmatched to any gene: 8. The CDR3 spells CASSLALVAGGPYEQYF. The DNA for the CDR3 is TGTGCCAGCAGTTTAGCGCTGGTAGCGGGAGGGCCTTACGAGCAGTACTTC.

The V call is TRBV5-1, the J call TRBJ1-1; D perhaps matches TRBD1 (6 bases). Germline lookup yields CDR1 SGHRS and CDR2 YFSETQ. The CDR3 is 16 amino acids. The V end lost 5 bases, the J end lost 5 bases, and 22 bases lay between the germline ends. CDR3 nucleotide sequence: TGCGCCAGCAGTTTACCCGGAACAGGGCGAAGGACTGAAGCTTTCTTT. Protein sequence: CASSLPGTGRRTEAFF.

This rearrangement joins TRBV27 to TRBJ2-7; 9 nucleotides agree with TRBD1. J was trimmed by 1 base and V by 6 bases; bases with no gene match: 7. This CDR3 has 15 residues. Germline CDR1 reads MNHEY; CDR2 reads SMNVEV (reference sequence). CDR3 DNA: TGTGCCAGCAGAACCGGGACAGGGCGTTCCTACGAGCAGTACTTC. As protein: CASRTGTGRSYEQYF.

This chain connects TRBV6-2 or TRBV6-3 to TRBJ2-6; D gene ambiguous. V lost 2 bases, J lost 0 bases, and 5 bases lay in between. There are 15 residues in the CDR3. The germline V gene has CDR1 MNHEY and CDR2 SVGEGT. CDR3 nucleotides: TGTGCCAGCAGTTACAGTGGCTCTGGGGCCAACGTCCTGACTTTC. Protein: CASSYSGSGANVLTF.

This clonotype has ten or more counts. The chain uses TRBV29-1 and TRBJ1-1, with D possibly being TRBD1 (5 bases). Germline loops: CDR1 SQVTM, CDR2 ANQGSEA. CDR3 size: 14 residues. Trimming took 5 bases from V and 1 from J, leaving 14 bases between them. The CDR3: CSVPRRGTNTEAFF. The CDR3 DNA reads TGCAGCGTTCCGAGGAGAGGGACGAACACTGAAGCTTTCTTT.

V usage is TRBV5-1 and J usage is TRBJ1-3; tentative D call: TRBD1 (5 bases). The CDR3 totals 16 residues. The ends were cut back, 1 base at V and 0 bases at J, with 11 bases in the middle. From germline, CDR1 is SGHRS and CDR2 YFSETQ. In DNA, the CDR3 is TGCGCCAGCAGCTTGCAGGGTGGGAGCTCTGGAAACACCATATATTTT. This translates into CASSLQGGSSGNTIYF.